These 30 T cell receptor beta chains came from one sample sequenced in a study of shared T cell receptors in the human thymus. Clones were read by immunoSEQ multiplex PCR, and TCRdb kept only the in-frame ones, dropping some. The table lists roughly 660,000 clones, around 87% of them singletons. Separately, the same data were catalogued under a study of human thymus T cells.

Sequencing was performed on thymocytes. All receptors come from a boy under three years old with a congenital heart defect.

The CDR3 reads CASSMVKGTGELFF. For the CDR3, the DNA is TGTGCCAGCAGCATGGTCAAGGGGACCGGGGAGCTGTTTTTT. This chain joins TRBV5-8 and TRBJ2-2; D possibly corresponds to TRBD1 (5 bases). CDR1 is SGHTS and CDR2 is YDEGEE in the germline V gene. The CDR3 extends over 14 amino acids. V was clipped by 4 bases and J by 5 bases, with 12 bases between them.

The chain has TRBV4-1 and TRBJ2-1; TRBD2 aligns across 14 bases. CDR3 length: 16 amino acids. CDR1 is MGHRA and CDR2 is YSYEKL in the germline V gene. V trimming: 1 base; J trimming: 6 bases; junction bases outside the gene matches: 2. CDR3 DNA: TGCGCCAGCAGCCAAGGAGGACTAGCGGGGGGCAATGAGCAGTTCTTC. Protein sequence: CASSQGGLAGGNEQFF.

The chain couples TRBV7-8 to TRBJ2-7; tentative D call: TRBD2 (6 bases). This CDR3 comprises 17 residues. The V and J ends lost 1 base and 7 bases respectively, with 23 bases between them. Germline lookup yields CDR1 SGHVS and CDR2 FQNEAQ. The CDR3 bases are TGTGCCAGCAGCTTAGTAGCCCCCCCGACTAGTTTGGTGGAGCAGTACTTC. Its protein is CASSLVAPPTSLVEQYF.

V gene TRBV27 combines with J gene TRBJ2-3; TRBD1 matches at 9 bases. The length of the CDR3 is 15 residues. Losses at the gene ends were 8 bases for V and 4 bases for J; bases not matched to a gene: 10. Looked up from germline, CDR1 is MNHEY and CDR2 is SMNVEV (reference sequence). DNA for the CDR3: TGTGCCAGCTGGAATCGGGACAGGGTGGCAGATACGCAGTATTTT. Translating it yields CASWNRDRVADTQYF.

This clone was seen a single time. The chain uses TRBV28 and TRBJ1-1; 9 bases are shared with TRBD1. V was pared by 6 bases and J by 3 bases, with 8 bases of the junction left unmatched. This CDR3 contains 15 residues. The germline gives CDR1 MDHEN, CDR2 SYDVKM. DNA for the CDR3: TGTGCCAGCAGAGAACCCCGGGACAGGGACACTGAAGCTTTCTTT. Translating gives CASREPRDRDTEAFF.

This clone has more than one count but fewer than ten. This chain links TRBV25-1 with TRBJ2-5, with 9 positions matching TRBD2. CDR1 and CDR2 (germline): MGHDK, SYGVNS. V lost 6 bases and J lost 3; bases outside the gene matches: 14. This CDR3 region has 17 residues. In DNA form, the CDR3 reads TGTGCCAGCAGGGGCCCATATAGCGGGAGTACGGAAGAGACCCAGTACTTC. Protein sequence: CASRGPYSGSTEETQYF.

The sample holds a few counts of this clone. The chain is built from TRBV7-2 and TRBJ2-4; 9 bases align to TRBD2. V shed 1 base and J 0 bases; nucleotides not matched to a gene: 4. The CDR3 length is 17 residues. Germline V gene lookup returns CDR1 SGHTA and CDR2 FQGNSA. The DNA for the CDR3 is TGTGCCAGCAGCTTAGAGTCTAGCGGGACAGCCAAAAACATTCAGTACTTC. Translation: CASSLESSGTAKNIQYF.

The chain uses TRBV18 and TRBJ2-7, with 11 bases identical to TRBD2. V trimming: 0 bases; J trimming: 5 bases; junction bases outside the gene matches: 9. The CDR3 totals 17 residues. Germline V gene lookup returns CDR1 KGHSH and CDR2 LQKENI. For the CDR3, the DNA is TGTGCCAGCTCACCACCGTTGCTAGCGGGAGGAGCTGACGAGCAGTACTTC. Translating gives CASSPPLLAGGADEQYF.

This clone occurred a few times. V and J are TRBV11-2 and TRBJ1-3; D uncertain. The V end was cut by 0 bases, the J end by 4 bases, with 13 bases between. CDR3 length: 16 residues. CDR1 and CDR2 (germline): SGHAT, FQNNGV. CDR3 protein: CASSLDAREEGNTIYF. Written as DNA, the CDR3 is TGTGCCAGCAGCTTAGATGCGAGGGAAGAAGGAAACACCATATATTTT.

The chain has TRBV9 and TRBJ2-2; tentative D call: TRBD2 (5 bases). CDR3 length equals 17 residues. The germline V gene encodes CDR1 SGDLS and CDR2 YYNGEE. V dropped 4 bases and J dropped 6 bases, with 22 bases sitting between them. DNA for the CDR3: TGTGCCAGCAGCTCCTCCGCGGGCCTGCGTGTCGCCGGGGAGCTGTTTTTT. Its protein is CASSSSAGLRVAGELFF.

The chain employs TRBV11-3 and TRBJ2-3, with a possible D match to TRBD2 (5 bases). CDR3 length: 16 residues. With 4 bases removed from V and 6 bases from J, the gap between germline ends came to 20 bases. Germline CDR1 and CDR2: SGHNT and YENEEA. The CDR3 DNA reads TGTGCCAGCAGCTCGGGAAGACCGGGAACAAGCGATACGCAGTATTTT. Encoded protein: CASSSGRPGTSDTQYF.

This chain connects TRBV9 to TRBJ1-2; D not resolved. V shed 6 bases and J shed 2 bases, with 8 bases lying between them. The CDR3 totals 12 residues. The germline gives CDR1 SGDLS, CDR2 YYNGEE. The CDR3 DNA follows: TGTGCCAGCATCCGGAGGAACTATGGCTACACCTTC. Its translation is CASIRRNYGYTF.

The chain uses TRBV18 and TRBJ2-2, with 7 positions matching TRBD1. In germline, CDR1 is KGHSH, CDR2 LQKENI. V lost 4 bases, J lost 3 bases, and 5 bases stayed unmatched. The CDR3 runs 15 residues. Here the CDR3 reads CASSQRGGDTGELFF. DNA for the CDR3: TGTGCCAGCTCACAACGAGGGGGCGACACCGGGGAGCTGTTTTTT.

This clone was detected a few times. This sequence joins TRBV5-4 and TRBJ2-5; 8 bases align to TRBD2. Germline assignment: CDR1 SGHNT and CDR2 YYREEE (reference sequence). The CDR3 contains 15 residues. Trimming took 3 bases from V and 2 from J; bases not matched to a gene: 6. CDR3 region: CASSSSLAVQETQYF. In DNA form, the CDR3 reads TGTGCCAGCAGCTCCTCACTAGCGGTACAAGAGACCCAGTACTTC.

The CDR3 region has the DNA TGTGCCAGCAGTTCCAGCGCGAACACCGGGGAGCTGTTTTTT. It encodes CASSSSANTGELFF. The genes are TRBV27 and TRBJ2-2; D not resolved. This CDR3 contains 14 residues. Germline CDR1 and CDR2: MNHEY and SMNVEV (reference sequence). The ends were cut back, 4 bases at V and 0 bases at J, with 6 bases in the middle.

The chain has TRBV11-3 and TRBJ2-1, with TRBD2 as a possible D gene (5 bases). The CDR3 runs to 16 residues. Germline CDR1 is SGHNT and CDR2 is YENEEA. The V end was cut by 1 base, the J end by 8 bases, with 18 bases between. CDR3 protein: CASSLVEADCVYEQFF. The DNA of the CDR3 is TGTGCCAGCAGCTTAGTGGAGGCGGACTGCGTCTATGAGCAGTTCTTC.

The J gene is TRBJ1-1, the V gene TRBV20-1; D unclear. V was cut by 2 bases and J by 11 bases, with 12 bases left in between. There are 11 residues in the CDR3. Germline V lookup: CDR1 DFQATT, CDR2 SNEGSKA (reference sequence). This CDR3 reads CSARQKTGAFF. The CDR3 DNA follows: TGCAGTGCTAGACAGAAGACGGGGGCTTTCTTT.

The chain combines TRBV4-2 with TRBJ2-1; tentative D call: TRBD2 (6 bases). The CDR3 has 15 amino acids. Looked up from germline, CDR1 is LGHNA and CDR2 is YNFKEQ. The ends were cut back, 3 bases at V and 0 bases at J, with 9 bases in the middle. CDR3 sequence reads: CASSQRDISYNEQFF. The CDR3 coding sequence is TGTGCCAGCAGCCAGCGGGATATCTCCTACAATGAGCAGTTCTTC.

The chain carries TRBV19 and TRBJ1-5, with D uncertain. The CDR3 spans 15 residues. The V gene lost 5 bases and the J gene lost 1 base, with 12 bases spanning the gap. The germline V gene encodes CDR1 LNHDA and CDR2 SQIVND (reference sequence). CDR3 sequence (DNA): TGTGCCAGTAGTCCATGGGCATGGAGCAATCAGCCCCAGCATTTT. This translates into CASSPWAWSNQPQHF. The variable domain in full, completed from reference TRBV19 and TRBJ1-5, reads DGGITQSPKYLFRKEGQNVTLSCEQNLNHDAMYWYRQDPGQGLRLIYYSQIVNDFQKGDIAEGYSVSREKKESFPLTVTSAQKNPTAFYLCASSPWAWSNQPQHFGDGTRLSIL.

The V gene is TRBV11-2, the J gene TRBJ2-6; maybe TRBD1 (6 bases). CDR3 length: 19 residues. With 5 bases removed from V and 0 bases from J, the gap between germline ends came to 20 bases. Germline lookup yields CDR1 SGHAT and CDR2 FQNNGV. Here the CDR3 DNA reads TGTGCCAGCAGCCCACTCCACCGGGACACCACCTCTGGGGCCAACGTCCTGACTTTC. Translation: CASSPLHRDTTSGANVLTF.

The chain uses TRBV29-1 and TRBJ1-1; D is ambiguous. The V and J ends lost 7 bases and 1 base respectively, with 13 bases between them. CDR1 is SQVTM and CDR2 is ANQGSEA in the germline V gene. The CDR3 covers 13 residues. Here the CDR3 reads CSGSTARNTEAFF. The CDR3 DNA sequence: TGCAGCGGCTCAACAGCAAGGAACACTGAAGCTTTCTTT.

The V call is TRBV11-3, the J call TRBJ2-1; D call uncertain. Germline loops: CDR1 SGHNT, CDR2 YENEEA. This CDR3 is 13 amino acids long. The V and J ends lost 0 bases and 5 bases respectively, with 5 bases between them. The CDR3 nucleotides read TGTGCCAGCAGCTTAGACCGGGACAATGAGCAGTTCTTC. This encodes CASSLDRDNEQFF. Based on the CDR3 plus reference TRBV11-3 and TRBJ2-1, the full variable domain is EAGVVQSPRYKIIEKKQPVAFWCNPISGHNTLYWYLQNLGQGPELLIRYENEEAVDDSQLPKDRFSAERLKGVDSTLKIQPAELGDSAVYLCASSLDRDNEQFFGPGTRLTVL.

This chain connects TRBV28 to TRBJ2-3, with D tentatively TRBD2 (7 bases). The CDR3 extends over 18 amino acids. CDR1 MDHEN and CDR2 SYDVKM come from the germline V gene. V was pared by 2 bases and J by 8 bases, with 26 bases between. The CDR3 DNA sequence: TGTGCCAGCAGTTTAAGGGCAGAAAGGGGGGGGGTCCGTGTTACGCAGTATTTT. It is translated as CASSLRAERGGVRVTQYF.

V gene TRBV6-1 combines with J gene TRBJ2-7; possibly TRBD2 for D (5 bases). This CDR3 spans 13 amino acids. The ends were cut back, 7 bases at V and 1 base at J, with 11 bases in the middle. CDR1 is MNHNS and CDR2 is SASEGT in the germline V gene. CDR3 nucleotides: TGTGCCAGCACCAATAGCGCTTCCTACGAGCAGTACTTC. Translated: CASTNSASYEQYF.

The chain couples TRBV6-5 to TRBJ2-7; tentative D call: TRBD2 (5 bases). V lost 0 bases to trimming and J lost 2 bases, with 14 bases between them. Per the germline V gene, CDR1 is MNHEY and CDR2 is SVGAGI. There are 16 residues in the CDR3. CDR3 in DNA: TGTGCCAGCAGTTACTCTGGGAGACAAGTCCCCTACGAGCAGTACTTC. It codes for CASSYSGRQVPYEQYF.

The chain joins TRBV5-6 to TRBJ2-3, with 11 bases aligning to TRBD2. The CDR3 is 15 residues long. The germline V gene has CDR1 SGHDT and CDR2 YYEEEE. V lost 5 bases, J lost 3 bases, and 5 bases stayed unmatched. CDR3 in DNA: TGTGCCAGCAGGATAGCGGGAGGGGGGACAGATACGCAGTATTTT. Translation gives CASRIAGGGTDTQYF.

CDR3 nucleotide sequence: TGTGCCTGGAGTGTAAGTGGAAAGCGGCCGTACTTC. It is translated as CAWSVSGKRPYF. V gene TRBV30 combines with J gene TRBJ2-7; a weak D match, TRBD2 (5 bases). The CDR3 covers 12 residues. V shed 0 bases and J shed 12 bases, with 15 bases lying between them. Germline V CDR1 and CDR2: GTSNPN, SVGIG (reference sequence).

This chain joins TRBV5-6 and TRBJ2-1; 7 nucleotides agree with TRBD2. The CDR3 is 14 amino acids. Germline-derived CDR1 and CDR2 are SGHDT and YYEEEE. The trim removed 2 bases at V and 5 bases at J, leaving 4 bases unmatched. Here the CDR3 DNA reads TGTGCCAGCAGCTTACTAGCGAGAGACAATGAGCAGTTCTTC. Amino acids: CASSLLARDNEQFF.

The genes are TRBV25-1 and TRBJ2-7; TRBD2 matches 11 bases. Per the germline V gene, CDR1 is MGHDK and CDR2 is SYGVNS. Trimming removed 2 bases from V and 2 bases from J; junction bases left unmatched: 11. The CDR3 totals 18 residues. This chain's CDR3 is CASSEPGLAATGPYEQYF. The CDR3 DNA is TGTGCCAGCAGTGAACCGGGACTAGCGGCCACTGGACCCTACGAGCAGTACTTC.

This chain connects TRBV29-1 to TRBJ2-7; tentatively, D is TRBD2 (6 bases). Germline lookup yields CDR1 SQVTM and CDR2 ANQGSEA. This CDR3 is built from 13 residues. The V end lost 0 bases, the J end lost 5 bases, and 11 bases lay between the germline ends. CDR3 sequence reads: CSVEDPAGHEQYF. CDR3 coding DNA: TGCAGCGTTGAAGATCCAGCGGGCCACGAGCAGTACTTC.